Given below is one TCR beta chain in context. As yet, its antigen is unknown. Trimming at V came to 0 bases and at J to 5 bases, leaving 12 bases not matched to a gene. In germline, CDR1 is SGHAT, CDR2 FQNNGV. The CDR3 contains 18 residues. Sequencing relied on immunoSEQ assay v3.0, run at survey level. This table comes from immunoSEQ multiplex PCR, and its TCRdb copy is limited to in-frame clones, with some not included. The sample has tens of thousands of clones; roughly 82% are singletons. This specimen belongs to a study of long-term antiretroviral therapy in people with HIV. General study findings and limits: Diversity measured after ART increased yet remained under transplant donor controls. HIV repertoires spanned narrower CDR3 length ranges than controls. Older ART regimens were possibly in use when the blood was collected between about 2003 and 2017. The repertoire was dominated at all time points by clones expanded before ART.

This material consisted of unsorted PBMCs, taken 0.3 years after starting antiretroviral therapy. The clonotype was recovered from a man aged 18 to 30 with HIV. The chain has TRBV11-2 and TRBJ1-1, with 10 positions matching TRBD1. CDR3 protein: CASSLEPTGTGVVTEAFF. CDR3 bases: TGTGCCAGCAGCTTAGAGCCAACCGGGACAGGGGTTGTAACTGAAGCTTTCTTT.